The T cell receptor beta chain described here comes from a study of OX40 agonist ivuxolimab in advanced cancers. TCRdb's table, derived via immunoSEQ multiplex PCR, lists solely in-frame clones and lacks some. This repertoire shows tens of thousands of clones, just under 90% found once; its top ten account for around 0.51%. Germline V gene sequence: CDR1 SNHLY, CDR2 FYNNEI. Trimming stripped 9 bases from V and 9 bases from J, with 24 bases between. This CDR3 comprises 15 residues. The TCR comes from an adult with an advanced solid tumor such as melanoma, head and neck, liver or kidney cancer. The chain has TRBV2 and TRBJ2-4; D might be TRBD1 or TRBD2, each matching 5 bases. The sequences come from CD4+ or CD8+ T cells sorted from blood, collected in a trial of the OX40 agonist ivuxolimab. In DNA form, the CDR3 reads TGTGCCAGTGTCCAAAGAGGTCTGGAGAGGGGCATTCAGTACTTC. Residues: CASVQRGLERGIQYF.